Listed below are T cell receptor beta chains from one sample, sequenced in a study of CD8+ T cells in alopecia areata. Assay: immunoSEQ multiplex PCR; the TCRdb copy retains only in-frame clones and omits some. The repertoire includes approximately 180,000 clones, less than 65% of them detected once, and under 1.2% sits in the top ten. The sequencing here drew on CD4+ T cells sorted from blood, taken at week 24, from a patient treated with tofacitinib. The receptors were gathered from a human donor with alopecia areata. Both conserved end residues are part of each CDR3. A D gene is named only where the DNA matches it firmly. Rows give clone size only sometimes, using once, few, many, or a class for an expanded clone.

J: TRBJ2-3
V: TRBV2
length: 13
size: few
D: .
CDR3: CASIGLWGDTQYF
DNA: TGTGCCAGCATCGGACTGTGGGGAGATACGCAGTATTTT

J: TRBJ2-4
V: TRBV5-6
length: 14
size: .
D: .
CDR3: CASSLDGGMDIQYF
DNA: TGTGCCAGCAGCCTGGACGGGGGTATGGACATTCAGTACTTC

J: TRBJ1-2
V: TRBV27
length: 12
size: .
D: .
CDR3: CASSEGRGGYTF
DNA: TGTGCCAGCAGTGAGGGTAGGGGAGGCTACACCTTC

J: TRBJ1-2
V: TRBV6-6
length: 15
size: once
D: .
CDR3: CASSYTWDTAHGYTF
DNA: TGTGCCAGCAGTTATACATGGGACACTGCCCATGGCTACACCTTC

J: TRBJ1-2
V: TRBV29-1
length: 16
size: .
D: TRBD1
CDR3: CSVDFRQGSRSSGYTF
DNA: TGCAGCGTTGATTTCCGACAGGGATCAAGGTCCTCTGGCTACACCTTC

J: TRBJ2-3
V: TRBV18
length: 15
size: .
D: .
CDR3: CASSPQSPGGDTQYF
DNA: TGTGCCAGCTCACCGCAGAGTCCTGGGGGAGATACGCAGTATTTT

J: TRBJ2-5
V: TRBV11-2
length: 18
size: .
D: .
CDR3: CASSLAWTGTSLGKTQYF
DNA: TGTGCCAGCAGCTTAGCTTGGACGGGGACCTCCTTGGGAAAGACCCAGTACTTC

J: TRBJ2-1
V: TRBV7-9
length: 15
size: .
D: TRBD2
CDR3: CASSSLLAENNEQFF
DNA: TGTGCCAGCAGCTCGCTACTAGCGGAGAACAATGAGCAGTTCTTC

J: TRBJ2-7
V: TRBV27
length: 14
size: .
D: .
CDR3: CASSFRDVGYEQYF
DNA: TGTGCCAGCAGTTTCCGGGACGTGGGGTACGAGCAGTACTTC

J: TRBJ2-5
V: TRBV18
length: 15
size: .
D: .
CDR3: CASSLYLRRQETQYF
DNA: TGTGCCAGCTCACTCTATCTGCGGAGGCAAGAGACCCAGTACTTC

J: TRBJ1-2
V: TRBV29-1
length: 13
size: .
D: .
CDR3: CSVWAGLNYGYTF
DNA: TGCAGCGTTTGGGCAGGCCTAAACTATGGCTACACCTTC

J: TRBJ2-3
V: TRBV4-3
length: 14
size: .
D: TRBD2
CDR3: CASSPSGEQDTQYF
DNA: TGCGCCAGCAGCCCTAGCGGGGAACAAGATACGCAGTATTTT

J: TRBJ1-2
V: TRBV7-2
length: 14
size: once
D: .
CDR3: CASSRDKGDYGYTF
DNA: TGTGCCAGCAGCCGTGACAAAGGCGACTATGGCTACACCTTC

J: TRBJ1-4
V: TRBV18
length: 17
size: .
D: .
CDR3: CASSPPYSTGGGEKLFF
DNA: TGTGCCAGCTCACCACCTTATTCGACAGGCGGAGGGGAAAAACTGTTTTTT

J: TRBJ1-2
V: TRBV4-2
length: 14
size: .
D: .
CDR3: CASSQVPPGDGYTF
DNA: TGTGCCAGCAGCCAAGTTCCCCCAGGAGATGGCTACACCTTC

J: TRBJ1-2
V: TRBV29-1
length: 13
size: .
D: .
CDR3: CSVEGDRTGGYTF
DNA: TGCAGCGTTGAAGGGGATCGCACAGGGGGCTACACCTTC

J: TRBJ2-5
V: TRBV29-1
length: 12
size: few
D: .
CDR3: CSGGIAQETQYF
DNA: TGCAGCGGGGGGATCGCCCAAGAGACCCAGTACTTC

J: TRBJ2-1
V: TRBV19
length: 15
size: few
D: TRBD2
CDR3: CASTLAGGLNNEQFF
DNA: TGTGCCAGCACTTTAGCCGGGGGGTTGAACAATGAGCAGTTCTTC

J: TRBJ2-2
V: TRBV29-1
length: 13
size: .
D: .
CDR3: CSSLGEDTGELFF
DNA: TGCAGCTCGTTGGGGGAAGACACCGGGGAGCTGTTTTTT

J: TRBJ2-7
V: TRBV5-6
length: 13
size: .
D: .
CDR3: CASSLRGTHEQYF
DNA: TGTGCCAGCAGCCTTAGGGGGACCCACGAGCAGTACTTC

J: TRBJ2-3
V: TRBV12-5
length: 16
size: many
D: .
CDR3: CASAMGLLGWADTQYF
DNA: TGTGCTAGTGCCATGGGACTCCTCGGCTGGGCAGATACGCAGTATTTT

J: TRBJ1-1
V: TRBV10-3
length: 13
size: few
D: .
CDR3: CAISENKGNEAFF
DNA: TGTGCCATCAGTGAAAATAAAGGGAACGAGGCTTTCTTT

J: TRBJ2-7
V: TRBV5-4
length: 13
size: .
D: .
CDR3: CASSLDQGLEQYF
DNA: TGTGCCAGCAGCTTGGATCAGGGCCTCGAGCAGTACTTC

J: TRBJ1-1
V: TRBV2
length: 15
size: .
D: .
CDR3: CASSAGATGPSEAFF
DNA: TGTGCCAGCAGTGCCGGGGCTACCGGCCCCTCTGAAGCTTTCTTT

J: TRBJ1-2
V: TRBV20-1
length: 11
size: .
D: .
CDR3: CSAITDYGYTF
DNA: TGCAGTGCTATTACAGACTATGGCTACACCTTC

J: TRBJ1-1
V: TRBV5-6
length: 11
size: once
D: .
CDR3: CASSVGTEAFF
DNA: TGTGCCAGCAGCGTTGGCACTGAAGCTTTCTTT

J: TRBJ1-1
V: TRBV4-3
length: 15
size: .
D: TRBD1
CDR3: CASSQTTGGNTEAFF
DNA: TGCGCCAGCAGCCAAACGACAGGGGGGAACACTGAAGCTTTCTTT

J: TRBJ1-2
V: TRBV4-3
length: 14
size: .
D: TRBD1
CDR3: CASSQGTGLAGYTF
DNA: TGCGCCAGCAGCCAAGGGACAGGCCTTGCTGGCTACACCTTC

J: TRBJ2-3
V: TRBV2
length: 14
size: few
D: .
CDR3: CASSERPTTDTQYF
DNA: TGTGCCAGCAGTGAACGGCCAACCACAGATACGCAGTATTTT

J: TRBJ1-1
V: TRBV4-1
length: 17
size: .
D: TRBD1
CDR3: CASSQDQAGTGHTEAFF
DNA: TGCGCCAGCAGCCAAGATCAAGCCGGGACAGGGCACACTGAAGCTTTCTTT

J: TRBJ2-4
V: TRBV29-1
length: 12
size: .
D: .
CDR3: CSLRTEGNIQYF
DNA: TGCAGCCTTCGGACAGAAGGAAACATTCAGTACTTC

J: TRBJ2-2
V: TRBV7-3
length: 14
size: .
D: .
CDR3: CASSPWESTGELFF
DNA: TGTGCCAGCAGCCCCTGGGAGTCCACCGGGGAGCTGTTTTTT

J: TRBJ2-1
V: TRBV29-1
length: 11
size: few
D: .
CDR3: CSVRLYNEQFF
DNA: TGCAGCGTACGACTTTACAATGAGCAGTTCTTC

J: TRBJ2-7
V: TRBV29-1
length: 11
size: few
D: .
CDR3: CSVLAVGEQYF
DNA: TGCAGCGTTTTGGCGGTAGGGGAGCAGTACTTC

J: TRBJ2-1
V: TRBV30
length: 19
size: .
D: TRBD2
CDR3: CAWSEGLAGGSFWANEQFF
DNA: TGTGCCTGGAGTGAGGGACTAGCGGGGGGGTCGTTCTGGGCAAATGAGCAGTTCTTC

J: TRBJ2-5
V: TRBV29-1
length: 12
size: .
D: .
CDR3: CSVAQGPETQYF
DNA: TGCAGCGTTGCACAGGGACCCGAGACCCAGTACTTC

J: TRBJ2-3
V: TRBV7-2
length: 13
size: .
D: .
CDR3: CASSLEGTDTQYF
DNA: TGTGCCAGCAGCTTAGAGGGGACAGATACGCAGTATTTT

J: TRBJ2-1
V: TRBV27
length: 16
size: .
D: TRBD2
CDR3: CASSPRGVRAYNEQFF
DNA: TGTGCCAGCAGTCCCCGGGGGGTAAGGGCCTACAATGAGCAGTTCTTC

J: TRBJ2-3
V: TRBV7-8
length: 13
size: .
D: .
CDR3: CASRGPDTDTQYF
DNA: TGTGCCAGCAGAGGACCGGACACAGATACGCAGTATTTT

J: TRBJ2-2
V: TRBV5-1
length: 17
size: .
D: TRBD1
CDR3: CASSHFPGQGGSGELFF
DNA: TGCGCCAGCAGCCACTTTCCGGGACAGGGAGGATCCGGGGAGCTGTTTTTT

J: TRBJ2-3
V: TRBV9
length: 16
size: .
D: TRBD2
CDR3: CASSVAQRGTTDTQYF
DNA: TGTGCCAGCAGCGTAGCGCAGCGGGGTACCACAGATACGCAGTATTTT

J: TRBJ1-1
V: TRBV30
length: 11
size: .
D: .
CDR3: CASLRVTEAFF
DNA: TGTGCCTCCCTCAGGGTCACTGAAGCTTTCTTT